A single sample gave rise to the 32 T cell receptor beta chains below, sequenced in a study of OX40 agonist ivuxolimab in advanced cancers. The table came from immunoSEQ multiplex PCR; TCRdb's copy has only in-frame clones and leaves some out. The sample has approximately 72,000 clones; 65% to 85% are singletons. The specimen comprised CD4+ or CD8+ T cells sorted from blood, sampled in a trial of the OX40 agonist ivuxolimab. All receptors come from an adult with an advanced solid tumor such as melanoma, head and neck, liver or kidney cancer.

J is TRBJ1-1 and V is TRBV18, with 9 bases fitting TRBD1. The J segment lost 6 bases and the V segment lost 5 bases, leaving 4 bases of the junction unmatched. Germline V gene data show CDR1 as KGHSH and CDR2 as LQKENI. The CDR3 loop spans 13 amino acids. The CDR3 reads CASSRGQGAEAFF. Here the CDR3 DNA reads TGTGCCAGCTCAAGGGGACAGGGCGCTGAAGCTTTCTTT.

The V and J genes are TRBV7-8 and TRBJ2-7; D is unclear. V lost 2 bases and J 0 bases, leaving 8 bases between the germline ends. The germline V gene encodes CDR1 SGHVS and CDR2 FQNEAQ. The CDR3 consists of 14 residues. Here the CDR3 DNA reads TGTGCCAGCAGCTTACAGAGGACCTCCTACGAGCAGTACTTC. This translates into CASSLQRTSYEQYF.

To note about this clone: One end of the junction does not line up with germline, which may come from a read error. The same CDR3 arises from other DNA sequences in this sample as well. The chain carries TRBV15 and TRBJ2-5; 10 positions agree with TRBD1. The CDR3 extends over 15 amino acids. Per germline, CDR1 LNHNV and CDR2 YYDKDF (reference sequence). The CDR3 coding sequence is TGTGCCACCAGCGGAGACAGGGGGCGCGTGGAGACCCAGTACTTC. This encodes CATSGDRGRVETQYF.

Regarding this clone: One junction end does not reproduce the germline sequence, and a read error may be involved. This CDR3 reads CASSLPSYEQHF. Written as DNA, the CDR3 is TGCGCCAGCAGCTTGCCCTCCTACGAGCAGCACTTC. The V gene is TRBV5-1, the J gene TRBJ2-7; no reliable D call. From germline, CDR1 is SGHRS and CDR2 YFSETQ. This CDR3 has 12 amino acids.

The V gene is TRBV7-2, the J gene TRBJ2-7, with D perhaps matching TRBD1 (6 bases). CDR1 is SGHTA, CDR2 FQGNSA, per germline. This CDR3 has 15 amino acids. V gave up 1 base and J gave up 2 bases, with 12 bases separating them. CDR3 sequence reads: CASSLDRTVPYEQYF. In DNA form, the CDR3 reads TGTGCCAGCAGCTTAGACCGGACAGTACCCTACGAGCAGTACTTC.

J is TRBJ2-5 and V is TRBV6-1; the D gene is possibly TRBD1 (5 bases). This CDR3 is built from 13 residues. Germline V gives CDR1 MNHNS, CDR2 SASEGT. The ends were cut back, 10 bases at V and 2 bases at J, with 14 bases in the middle. The CDR3 region is CATDQGTQETQYF. CDR3 sequence (DNA): TGTGCCACCGACCAGGGAACTCAAGAGACCCAGTACTTC.

CDR3 nucleotides: TGTGCCAGCGGGGGAGACAGGGTCTACGAGCAGTACTTC. It yields the protein CASGGDRVYEQYF. This chain uses TRBV21-1 with TRBJ2-7; whether TRBD1, the table's D call, matches the DNA was not checked. TRBV21-1 is given as a pseudogene. The CDR3 has 13 amino acids.

V usage is TRBV9 and J usage is TRBJ1-1, with D unclear. The ends were cut back, 0 bases at V and 4 bases at J, with 7 bases in the middle. The CDR3 spans 13 residues. Looked up from germline, CDR1 is SGDLS and CDR2 is YYNGEE. The CDR3 protein is CASSVVDGTEAFF. CDR3 DNA: TGTGCCAGCAGCGTAGTGGATGGCACTGAAGCTTTCTTT.

To note about this clone: At the DNA level, this CDR3 is encoded by other sequences in the same sample as well. As DNA, the CDR3 is TGTGCCAGTAGTATTGGGGGTCAAGAGACCCAGTACTTC. It encodes CASSIGGQETQYF. The chain recombines TRBV19 with TRBJ2-5; possibly TRBD1 or TRBD2 for D (5 bases each). Looked up from germline, CDR1 is LNHDA and CDR2 is SQIVND (reference sequence). The CDR3 is made up of 13 amino acids. Trimming shortened V by 3 bases and J by 2 bases, and 7 bases separated the two germline ends. The full variable domain, with the rest looked up from reference TRBV19 and TRBJ2-5, is DGGITQSPKYLFRKEGQNVTLSCEQNLNHDAMYWYRQDPGQGLRLIYYSQIVNDFQKGDIAEGYSVSREKKESFPLTVTSAQKNPTAFYLCASSIGGQETQYFGPGTRLLVL.

V and J are TRBV5-4 and TRBJ2-1, with 8 bases aligning to TRBD2. V shed 1 base and J 8 bases; nucleotides not matched to a gene: 8. This CDR3 has 15 amino acids. The germline CDR1 and CDR2 sequences are SGHNT and YYREEE (reference sequence). CDR3 coding DNA: TGTGCCAGCAGCTTGAAGCGGGGGCCCTCGGATGAGCAGTTCTTC. Its translation is CASSLKRGPSDEQFF.

This clone showed up just a few times. V usage is TRBV28 and J usage is TRBJ2-1; D remains ambiguous. The germline V gene encodes CDR1 MDHEN and CDR2 SYDVKM. The CDR3 consists of 15 residues. V lost 3 bases to trimming and J lost 2 bases, with 11 bases between them. This CDR3 is CASSFNRNPYNEQFF. The CDR3 region has the DNA TGTGCCAGCAGTTTCAATCGGAACCCCTACAATGAGCAGTTCTTC.

The rearrangement links TRBV7-2 to TRBJ1-6; 9 nucleotides line up with TRBD1. This CDR3 comprises 17 residues. V was clipped by 5 bases and J by 8 bases; unmatched bases: 13. Germline CDR1 reads SGHTA; CDR2 reads FQGNSA. CDR3 amino acids: CASSPPRGTGWYSPLHF. CDR3 DNA: TGTGCCAGCAGCCCACCCCGGGGGACAGGGTGGTATTCACCCCTCCACTTT.

This clone has a handful of counts. The J gene is TRBJ1-1, the V gene TRBV10-3, with 7 positions matching TRBD1. Germline values: CDR1 ENHRY, CDR2 SYGVKD. J lost 6 bases, V lost 4 bases, and 5 bases had no gene match. This CDR3 is 13 amino acids long. The CDR3 bases are TGTGCCATCAGTGCCCAGGGGGGGTCTGAAGCTTTCTTT. Encoded protein: CAISAQGGSEAFF.

The chain combines TRBV11-2 with TRBJ2-6, with D possibly being TRBD2 (5 bases). Looked up from germline, CDR1 is SGHAT and CDR2 is FQNNGV. The CDR3 sequence is 17 residues long. Trimming pared 5 bases from V and 2 bases from J, leaving 16 bases between. The CDR3 here is CASSALAPGTGANVLTF. The DNA for the CDR3 is TGTGCCAGCAGCGCCCTAGCACCGGGGACTGGGGCCAACGTCCTGACTTTC.

V is TRBV15 and J is TRBJ2-2; D possibly corresponds to TRBD2 (6 bases). V dropped 1 base and J dropped 2 bases, with 11 bases sitting between them. The CDR3 extends over 16 amino acids. Germline assignment: CDR1 LNHNV and CDR2 YYDKDF (reference sequence). The CDR3 DNA sequence: TGTGCCACCAGCAGAGGTGGTAGCGGAAACACCGGGGAGCTGTTTTTT. Translation: CATSRGGSGNTGELFF. Supplemented by reference TRBV15 and TRBJ2-2, the full variable domain reads DAMVIQNPRYQVTQFGKPVTLSCSQTLNHNVMYWYQQKSSQAPKLLFHYYDKDFNNEADTPDNFQSRRPNTSFCFLDIRSPGLGDTAMYLCATSRGGSGNTGELFFGEGSRLTVL.

The gene calls are TRBV5-4 and TRBJ1-3; D possibly corresponds to TRBD1 (5 bases). The CDR3 extends over 15 amino acids. V lost 4 bases and J lost 4, with 15 bases in between. Germline V gene sequence: CDR1 SGHNT, CDR2 YYREEE (reference sequence). CDR3 loop: CASSRRVGDGNTIYF. Written as DNA, the CDR3 is TGTGCCAGCAGCCGGCGGGTGGGGGACGGAAACACCATATATTTT.

The J gene is TRBJ1-1, the V gene TRBV7-8; 7 positions match TRBD1. V dropped 4 bases and J dropped 2; count of bases not matched to a gene: 7. There are 15 residues in the CDR3. Looked up from germline, CDR1 is SGHVS and CDR2 is FQNEAQ. The CDR3 loop is CASSSQTGRNTEAFF. The CDR3, as DNA: TGTGCCAGCAGCTCCCAGACAGGGAGAAACACTGAAGCTTTCTTT.

The V gene is TRBV11-2, the J gene TRBJ2-1, with TRBD2 identical over 8 bases. Germline V CDR1 and CDR2: SGHAT, FQNNGV. This CDR3 spans 16 amino acids. With 3 bases clipped from V and 9 bases from J, the junction kept 13 bases outside the gene matches. CDR3 loop: CASSFAAGEVGSEQFF. The DNA for the CDR3 is TGTGCCAGCAGCTTCGCAGCGGGAGAGGTGGGGAGTGAGCAGTTCTTC. Full variable domain (missing parts from reference TRBV11-2 and TRBJ2-1): EAGVAQSPRYKIIEKRQSVAFWCNPISGHATLYWYQQILGQGPKLLIQFQNNGVVDDSQLPKDRFSAERLKGVDSTLKIQPAKLEDSAVYLCASSFAAGEVGSEQFFGPGTRLTVL.

In DNA, the CDR3 is TGTGCCTGGACGGGAGGACAGGCAGGCTACACCTTC. This sequence encodes CAWTGGQAGYTF. The V call is TRBV30, the J call TRBJ1-2; TRBD1 matches 7 bases. V was pared by 4 bases and J by 8 bases, with 7 bases of the junction left unmatched. The CDR3 sequence is 12 residues long. Germline CDR1 is GTSNPN and CDR2 is SVGIG (reference sequence).

The chain is built from TRBV6-5 and TRBJ2-1, with 8 bases identical to TRBD1. The germline V gene has CDR1 MNHEY and CDR2 SVGAGI. The CDR3 length is 12 residues. The ends lost 6 bases at V and 7 bases at J; junction bases unmatched: 2. CDR3 protein: CASRRQGNEQFF. CDR3 in DNA: TGTGCCAGCAGGCGACAGGGGAATGAGCAGTTCTTC.

This clone was recorded only once. The chain couples TRBV7-9 to TRBJ2-1, with 8 bases aligning to TRBD2. V dropped 5 bases and J dropped 0; count of bases not matched to a gene: 6. Germline V gene data show CDR1 as SEHNR and CDR2 as FQNEAQ (reference sequence). CDR3 length equals 16 residues. DNA for the CDR3: TGTGCCAGCAGCACGTTGAGCGGGAGCTCCTACAATGAGCAGTTCTTC. This sequence encodes CASSTLSGSSYNEQFF.

The chain joins TRBV6-6 to TRBJ2-5; a possible D gene is TRBD1 (5 bases). V was shortened by 6 bases and J by 5 bases, with 13 bases between the two germline ends. CDR3 length: 13 residues. Germline-derived CDR1 and CDR2 are MNHNY and SVGAGI (reference sequence). The CDR3 coding sequence is TGTGCCAGCAGACCCAGGGTTGTGGAGACCCAGTACTTC. Encoded protein: CASRPRVVETQYF.

The chain combines TRBV4-1 with TRBJ2-7; D ambiguous. CDR3 length: 15 amino acids. The germline V and J ends were trimmed by 4 bases and 0 bases, with 13 bases remaining between them. CDR1 and CDR2 (germline): MGHRA, YSYEKL. The CDR3 is CASSLTWDSSYEQYF. In DNA form, the CDR3 reads TGCGCCAGCAGCCTCACTTGGGATTCCTCCTACGAGCAGTACTTC.

Details on this clone: The identical CDR3 is also encoded by other nucleotide sequences in the sample. The gene calls are TRBV27 and TRBJ2-7; maybe TRBD1 (6 bases). The V end lost 5 bases, the J end lost 0 bases, and 11 bases lay between the germline ends. CDR1 is MNHEY, CDR2 SMNVEV, per germline (reference sequence). This CDR3 has 14 residues. DNA for the CDR3: TGTGCCAGCAGTCCCCGGACAGTCTCCTACGAGCAGTACTTC. Protein: CASSPRTVSYEQYF.

Here the CDR3 reads CASSAGFYEQYF. As DNA, the CDR3 is TGTGCCAGCAGCGCAGGGTTCTACGAGCAGTACTTC. The chain employs TRBV6-1 and TRBJ2-7; D is perhaps TRBD1 (5 bases). V was pared by 6 bases and J by 3 bases, with 9 bases between. The germline V gene has CDR1 MNHNS and CDR2 SASEGT. This CDR3 is built from 12 residues.

The chain joins TRBV6-1 to TRBJ1-3; D might be TRBD1 (6 bases). V lost 1 base to trimming and J lost 3 bases, with 13 bases between them. CDR3 length equals 16 residues. The germline V gene encodes CDR1 MNHNS and CDR2 SASEGT. The chain's CDR3 is CASSEVGAVSGNTIYF. Here the CDR3 DNA reads TGTGCCAGCAGTGAAGTGGGGGCAGTTAGTGGAAACACCATATATTTT.

The chain links TRBV6-1 to TRBJ1-5, with unresolved D. Trimming shortened V by 4 bases and J by 2 bases, and 18 bases separated the two germline ends. Germline values: CDR1 MNHNS, CDR2 SASEGT. There are 17 residues in the CDR3. The CDR3 nucleotides are TGTGCCAGCAGTGCCACCCGACCTCGAGGAGGCAATCAGCCCCAGCATTTT. Translation: CASSATRPRGGNQPQHF.

The chain carries TRBV13 and TRBJ2-1, with 8 nucleotides matching TRBD2. Per the germline V gene, CDR1 is PRHDT and CDR2 is FYEKMQ (reference sequence). The CDR3 covers 16 residues. J was trimmed by 0 bases and V by 5 bases; bases with no gene match: 6. As DNA, the CDR3 is TGTGCCAGCAGCCTAGTAGCGGGGCACTCCTACAATGAGCAGTTCTTC. Protein sequence: CASSLVAGHSYNEQFF.

The chain carries TRBV19 and TRBJ1-1; 8 positions agree with TRBD1. V lost 8 bases to trimming and J lost 6 bases; unmatched junction nucleotides: 11. The germline V gene has CDR1 LNHDA and CDR2 SQIVND (reference sequence). The CDR3 spans 14 residues. The CDR3 DNA sequence: TGTGCCAGTCACAGACAGGGGTCCTACGCTGAAGCTTTCTTT. Its protein product is CASHRQGSYAEAFF.

The V and J genes are TRBV10-3 and TRBJ2-1; 7 nucleotides align to TRBD2. From germline, CDR1 is ENHRY and CDR2 SYGVKD. The V gene end was trimmed by 9 bases and the J gene end by 0 bases; junction bases not matched to a gene: 20. The CDR3 spans 19 residues. The CDR3 nucleotides are TGTGCCATTACTCTCCCTTTGACTAGCCGAAACCGCTCCTACAATGAGCAGTTCTTC. Residues: CAITLPLTSRNRSYNEQFF.

The chain couples TRBV6-5 to TRBJ1-5; D gene ambiguous. Germline CDR1 is MNHEY and CDR2 is SVGAGI. This CDR3 has 13 residues. V was pared by 6 bases and J by 3 bases, with 9 bases between. CDR3 DNA sequence: TGTGCCAGCAGGGGTAATTACAATCAGCCCCAGCATTTT. Translating it yields CASRGNYNQPQHF.

The chain couples TRBV27 to TRBJ1-1; D remains unclear. Germline-derived CDR1 and CDR2 are MNHEY and SMNVEV (reference sequence). The CDR3 covers 16 residues. Trimming stripped 2 bases from V and 0 bases from J, with 13 bases between. The CDR3, as DNA: TGTGCCAGCAGTTTAGGGGTAGGGAGGGTGAACACTGAAGCTTTCTTT. Translation: CASSLGVGRVNTEAFF.